A selection of T cell receptor beta chains follows, all from one sample in a study of circulating tumor DNA in untreated peripheral T-cell lymphoma. Method: immunoSEQ multiplex PCR; TCRdb's copy keeps in-frame clones and lacks some. The repertoire has thousands of clones, approximately 72% of them found once; the top ten carry about 15%. The sequencing input was tumor tissue. These receptors all come from a human donor with peripheral T-cell lymphoma. The CDR3 runs from the conserved cysteine through the conserved F or W. Fields, in order: clone size, V gene, J gene, CDR3 protein. Clone size, where shown, is once, few, many, or a class for clones that have expanded.

>NA|TRBV11-3|TRBJ1-1
CASSPGSGLMNTEAFF
>NA|TRBV11-3|TRBJ2-7
CASSLIWTSGTEQYF
>NA|TRBV6-8|TRBJ2-1
CASSYVAGVNYNEQFF
>NA|TRBV19|TRBJ1-1
CASSTVRANTEAFF
>NA|TRBV6-8|TRBJ2-5
CANAGSPGETQYF
>NA|TRBV14|TRBJ2-7
CASRHTGTASYEQYF
>NA|TRBV29-1|TRBJ2-3
CSARTPSTDTQYF
>NA|TRBV6-8|TRBJ2-3
CASRKGGSTDTQYF
>once|TRBV6-8|TRBJ1-2
CASSFGGALHGYTF
>NA|TRBV28|TRBJ2-7
CASSRAGQGVNEQYF
>NA|TRBV18|TRBJ2-3
CASSPRQGASTDTQYF
>NA|TRBV19|TRBJ2-1
CASSMDGGINEQFF
>NA|TRBV7-1|TRBJ2-2
CASSLPSSNTGELFF
>NA|TRBV18|TRBJ2-7
CASSPHGTSGSGYEQYF
>NA|TRBV6-8|TRBJ2-2
CASSYTGSGRGGELFF
>NA|TRBV19|TRBJ2-7
CASSIGRDRAYEQYF
>medium-sized|TRBV6-8|TRBJ2-7
CASRGTGTEQYF
>NA|TRBV18|TRBJ1-5
CASSPISALEGRGQPQHF
>NA|TRBV28|TRBJ2-6
CASSLWGSGANVLTF
>few|TRBV6-8|TRBJ1-4
CASRRDSVPNEKLFF
>NA|TRBV18|TRBJ2-7
CASSRSSGSSGEQYF
>NA|TRBV6-8|TRBJ1-1
CASTGRDMAEAFF
>NA|TRBV19|TRBJ1-5
CASSIGRYNQPQHF
>NA|TRBV19|TRBJ2-5
CASSIRLGLLETQYF
>NA|TRBV28|TRBJ1-2
CASSSPGQGAVSYGYTF
>NA|TRBV25-1|TRBJ2-5
CASSEFGNSLQETQYF
>NA|TRBV18|TRBJ2-1
CASSPPASGRSNEQFF
>NA|TRBV28|TRBJ2-7
CASSLFVTGGPGEQYF
>NA|TRBV6-8|TRBJ2-7
CASIGTGGSYEQYF
>NA|TRBV11-3|TRBJ2-1
CASSLVGGVLYNEQFF
>few|TRBV10-2|TRBJ2-7
CASSDGGYEQYF
>NA|TRBV9|TRBJ2-7
CASSPGQYYEQYF
>NA|TRBV28|TRBJ2-3
CASKGQGKHTQYF
>few|TRBV14|TRBJ2-1
CASSQAVLSSYNEQFF
>NA|TRBV28|TRBJ2-5
CTSSPGLGETQYF
>NA|TRBV6-8|TRBJ2-5
CASRKPRGLAEITEETQYF
>NA|TRBV29-1|TRBJ2-7
CSVRAQGTGTYEQYF
>NA|TRBV2|TRBJ2-7
CASSELRLSGSYEQYF
>once|TRBV6-1|TRBJ2-2
CASSEVGGTGELFF
>NA|TRBV6-8|TRBJ2-1
CASSYSVYEQFF
>few|TRBV29-1|TRBJ1-5
CSVRTGEQPQHF